This T cell receptor (beta chain) was sequenced in a study of blood T cell repertoires in COVID-19. Study information: Some COVID-19 samples were acute and others convalescent; all came from the United States, Italy and Spain. In each case, the material was cDNA or gDNA derived from T cells, B-cell-depleted T cells, or PBMCs.

The germline V gene encodes CDR1 SGDLS and CDR2 YYNGEE. The CDR3 covers 16 residues. Deletions cut 1 base from V and 6 bases from J, with 19 bases between. The authors' processing: Estimated nucleated cell counts came from reference gene primer amplification. Sequencing used immunoSEQ multiplex PCR; TCRdb keeps in-frame clones, though not all of them. V, J and clone size are those of that table, while D and trimming were read from the DNA. This table holds about 200,000 clones, roughly nine tenths found once. The J gene is TRBJ1-1, the V gene TRBV9; TRBD1 might be the D (5 bases). This sequence originates from a woman aged 70 to 79 with acute or convalescent COVID-19. The specimen sequenced was peripheral blood. The CDR3: CASSVSPAGRESEAFF. In DNA form, the CDR3 reads TGTGCCAGCAGCGTATCCCCCGCCGGCAGGGAATCTGAAGCTTTCTTT.